This T cell receptor beta chain was obtained from a study of brain T cells in children with intractable seizures. Study-wide findings and caveats: Pre- and post-surgery blood differed in depth, so pre-surgery absences may be undersampling. HCMV serostatus was not known, and viral specificity came from CDR3 similarity only.

A word on this clone: Its antigen is not known.

The sequenced cases were selected for having the highest brain T cell transcript signatures. Patients received at least one anti-epileptic drug before surgery. Sequencing used immunoSEQ multiplex PCR; TCRdb keeps in-frame clones, though not all of them. The sample shows more than 40,000 clones, 80% to 95% of them seen only once. J lost 7 bases, V lost 0 bases, and 5 bases had no gene match. This CDR3 is built from 14 residues. CDR1 and CDR2 (germline): MNHNY, SVGAGI (reference sequence). The sequence derives from a girl aged 2 to 10 with tuberous sclerosis and intractable seizures. The V and J genes are TRBV6-6 and TRBJ1-2, with 7 bases identical to TRBD1. The specimen comprised peripheral blood, sampled at surgery. CDR3 amino acids: CASSYSSGGTGYTF. CDR3 nucleotide sequence: TGTGCCAGCAGTTACTCGTCAGGGGGGACTGGCTACACCTTC.